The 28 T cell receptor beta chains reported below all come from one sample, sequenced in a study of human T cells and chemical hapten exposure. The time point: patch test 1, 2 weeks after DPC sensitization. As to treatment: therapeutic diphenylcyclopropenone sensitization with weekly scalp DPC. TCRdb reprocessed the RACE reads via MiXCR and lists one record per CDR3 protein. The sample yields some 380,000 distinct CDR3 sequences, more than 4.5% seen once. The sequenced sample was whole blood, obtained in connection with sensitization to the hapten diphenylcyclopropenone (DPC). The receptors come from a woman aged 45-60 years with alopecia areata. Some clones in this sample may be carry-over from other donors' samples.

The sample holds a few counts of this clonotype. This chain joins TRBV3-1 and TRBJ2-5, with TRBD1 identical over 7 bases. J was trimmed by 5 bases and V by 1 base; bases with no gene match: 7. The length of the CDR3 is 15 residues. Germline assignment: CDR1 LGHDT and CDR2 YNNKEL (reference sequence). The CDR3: CASSQALRGRETQYF. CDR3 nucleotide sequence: TGTGCCAGCAGCCAAGCCCTTAGGGGGCGGGAGACCCAGTACTTC.

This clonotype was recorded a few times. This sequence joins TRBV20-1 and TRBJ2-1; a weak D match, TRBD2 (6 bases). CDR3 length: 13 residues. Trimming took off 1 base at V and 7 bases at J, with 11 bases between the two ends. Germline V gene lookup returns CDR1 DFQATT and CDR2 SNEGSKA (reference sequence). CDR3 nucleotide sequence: TGCAGTGCTAGAGTGGGGCGGGGAAATGAGCAGTTCTTC. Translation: CSARVGRGNEQFF.

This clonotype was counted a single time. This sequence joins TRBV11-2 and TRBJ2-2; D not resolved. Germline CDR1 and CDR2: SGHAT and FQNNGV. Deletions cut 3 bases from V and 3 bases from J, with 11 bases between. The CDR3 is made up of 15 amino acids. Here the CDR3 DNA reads TGTGCCAGCAGCTTCGGAAGCGATTACACCGGGGAGCTGTTTTTT. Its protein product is CASSFGSDYTGELFF.

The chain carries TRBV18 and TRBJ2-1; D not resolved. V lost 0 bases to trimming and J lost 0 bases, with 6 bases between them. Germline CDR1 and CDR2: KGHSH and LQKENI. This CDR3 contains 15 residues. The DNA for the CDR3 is TGTGCCAGCTCACCACCGACTGTCTCCTACAATGAGCAGTTCTTC. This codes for CASSPPTVSYNEQFF.

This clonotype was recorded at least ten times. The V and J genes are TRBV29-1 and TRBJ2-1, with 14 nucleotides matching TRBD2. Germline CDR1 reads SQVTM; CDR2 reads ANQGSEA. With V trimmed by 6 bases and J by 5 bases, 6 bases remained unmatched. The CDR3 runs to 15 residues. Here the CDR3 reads CSVWGLAGVNNEQFF. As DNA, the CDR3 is TGCAGCGTATGGGGACTAGCGGGAGTGAACAATGAGCAGTTCTTC.

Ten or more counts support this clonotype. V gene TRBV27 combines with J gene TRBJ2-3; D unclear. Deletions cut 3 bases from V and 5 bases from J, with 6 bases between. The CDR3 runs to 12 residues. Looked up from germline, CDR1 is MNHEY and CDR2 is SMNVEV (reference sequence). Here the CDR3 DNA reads TGTGCCAGCAGTTTTCTCGGAGATACGCAGTATTTT. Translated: CASSFLGDTQYF.

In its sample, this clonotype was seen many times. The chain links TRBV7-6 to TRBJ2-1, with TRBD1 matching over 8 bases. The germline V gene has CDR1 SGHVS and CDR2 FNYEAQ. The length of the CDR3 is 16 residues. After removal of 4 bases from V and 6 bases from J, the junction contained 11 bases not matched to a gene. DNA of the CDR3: TGTGCCAGCAGCTCCCTTCAGGGGGCGAGTGGCAATGAGCAGTTCTTC. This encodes CASSSLQGASGNEQFF. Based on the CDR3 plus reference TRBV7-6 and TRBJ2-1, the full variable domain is GAGVSQSPRYKVTKRGQDVALRCDPISGHVSLYWYRQALGQGPEFLTYFNYEAQQDKSGLPNDRFSAERPEGSISTLTIQRTEQRDSAMYRCASSSLQGASGNEQFFGPGTRLTVL.

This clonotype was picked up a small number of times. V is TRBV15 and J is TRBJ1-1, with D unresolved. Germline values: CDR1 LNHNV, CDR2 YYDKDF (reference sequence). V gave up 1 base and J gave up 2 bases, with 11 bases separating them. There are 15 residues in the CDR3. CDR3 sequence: CATSRAKGDNTEAFF. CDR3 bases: TGTGCCACCAGCAGAGCTAAGGGAGATAACACTGAAGCTTTCTTT. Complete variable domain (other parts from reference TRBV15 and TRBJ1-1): DAMVIQNPRYQVTQFGKPVTLSCSQTLNHNVMYWYQQKSSQAPKLLFHYYDKDFNNEADTPDNFQSRRPNTSFCFLDIRSPGLGDTAMYLCATSRAKGDNTEAFFGQGTRLTVV.

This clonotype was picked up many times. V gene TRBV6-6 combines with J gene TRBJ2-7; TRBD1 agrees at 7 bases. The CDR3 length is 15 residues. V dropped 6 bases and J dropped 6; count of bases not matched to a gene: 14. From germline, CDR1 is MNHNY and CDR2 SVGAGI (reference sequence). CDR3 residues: CASRPPTGVGVEQYF. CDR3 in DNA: TGTGCCAGCAGACCGCCTACAGGGGTAGGCGTCGAGCAGTACTTC.

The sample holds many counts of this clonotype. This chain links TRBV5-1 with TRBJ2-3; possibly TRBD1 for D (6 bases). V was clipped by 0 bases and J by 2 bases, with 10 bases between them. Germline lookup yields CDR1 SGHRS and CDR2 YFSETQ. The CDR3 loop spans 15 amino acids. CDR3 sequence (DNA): TGCGCCAGCAGCTTGGATACAGGGCTCACAGATACGCAGTATTTT. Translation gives CASSLDTGLTDTQYF.

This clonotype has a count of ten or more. In DNA form, the CDR3 reads TGCGCCAGCAGCCGCGGAAGGTCGGGGCTGGGGTACACTGAAGCTTTCTTT. As protein: CASSRGRSGLGYTEAFF. The genes are TRBV4-3 and TRBJ1-1; D might be TRBD1 (5 bases). Germline assignment: CDR1 LGHNA and CDR2 YSLEER. CDR3 length: 17 residues. V shed 4 bases and J shed 3 bases, with 21 bases lying between them.

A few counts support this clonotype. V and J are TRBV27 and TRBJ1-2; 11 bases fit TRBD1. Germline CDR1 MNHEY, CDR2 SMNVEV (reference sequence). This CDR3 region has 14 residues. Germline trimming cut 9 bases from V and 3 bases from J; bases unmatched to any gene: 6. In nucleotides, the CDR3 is TGTGCCAGTAGGGACAGGGGGGATTACTATGGCTACACCTTC. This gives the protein CASRDRGDYYGYTF.

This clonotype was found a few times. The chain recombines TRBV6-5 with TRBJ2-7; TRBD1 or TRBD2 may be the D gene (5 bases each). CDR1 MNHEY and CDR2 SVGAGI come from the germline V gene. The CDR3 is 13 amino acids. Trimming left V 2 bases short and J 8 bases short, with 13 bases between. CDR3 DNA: TGTGCCAGCAGTTACAACGAGAGGGGACAGCAGTACTTC. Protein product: CASSYNERGQQYF.

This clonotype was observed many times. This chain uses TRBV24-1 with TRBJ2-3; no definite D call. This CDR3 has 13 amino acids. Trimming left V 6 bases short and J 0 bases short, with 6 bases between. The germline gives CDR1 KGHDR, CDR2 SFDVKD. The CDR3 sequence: CATSRRSTDTQYF. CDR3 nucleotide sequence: TGTGCCACCAGTCGAAGGAGCACAGATACGCAGTATTTT.

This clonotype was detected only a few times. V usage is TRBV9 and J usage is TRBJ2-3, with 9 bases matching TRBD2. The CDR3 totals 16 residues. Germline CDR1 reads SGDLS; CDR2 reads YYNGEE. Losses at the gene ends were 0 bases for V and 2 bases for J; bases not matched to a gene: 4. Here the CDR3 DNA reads TGTGCCAGCAGCGTAGAAGCGGGGGGATCCACAGATACGCAGTATTTT. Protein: CASSVEAGGSTDTQYF. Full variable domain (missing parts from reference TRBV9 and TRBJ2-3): DSGVTQTPKHLITATGQRVTLRCSPRSGDLSVYWYQQSLDQGLQFLIQYYNGEERAKGNILERFSAQQFPDLHSELNLSSLELGDSALYFCASSVEAGGSTDTQYFGPGTRLTVL.

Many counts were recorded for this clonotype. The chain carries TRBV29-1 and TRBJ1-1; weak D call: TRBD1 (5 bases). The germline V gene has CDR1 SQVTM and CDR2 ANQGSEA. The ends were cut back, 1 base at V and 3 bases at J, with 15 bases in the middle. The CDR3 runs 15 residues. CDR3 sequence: CSVEGRRGGDTEAFF. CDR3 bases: TGCAGCGTTGAAGGTCGTCGGGGGGGGGACACTGAAGCTTTCTTT.

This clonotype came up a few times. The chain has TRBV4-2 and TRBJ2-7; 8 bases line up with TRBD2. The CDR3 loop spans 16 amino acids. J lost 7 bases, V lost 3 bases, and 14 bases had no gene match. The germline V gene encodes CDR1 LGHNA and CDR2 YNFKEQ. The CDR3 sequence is CASSQAPSGGPGEQYF. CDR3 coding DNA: TGTGCCAGCAGCCAGGCTCCGTCGGGAGGGCCGGGGGAGCAGTACTTC.

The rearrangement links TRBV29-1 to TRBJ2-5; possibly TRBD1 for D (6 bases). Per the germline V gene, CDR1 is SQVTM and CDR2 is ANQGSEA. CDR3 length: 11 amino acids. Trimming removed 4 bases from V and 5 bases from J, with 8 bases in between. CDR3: CSVGQGETQYF. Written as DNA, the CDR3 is TGCAGCGTTGGCCAGGGGGAGACCCAGTACTTC.

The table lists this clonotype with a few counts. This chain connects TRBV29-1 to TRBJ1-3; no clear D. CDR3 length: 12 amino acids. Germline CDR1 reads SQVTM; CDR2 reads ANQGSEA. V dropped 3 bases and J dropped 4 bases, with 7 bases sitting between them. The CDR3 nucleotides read TGCAGCGTTGAGGTGTCCGGAAACACCATATATTTT. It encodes CSVEVSGNTIYF. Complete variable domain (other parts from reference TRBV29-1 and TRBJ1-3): SAVISQKPSRDICQRGTSLTIQCQVDSQVTMMFWYRQQPGQSLTLIATANQGSEATYESGFVIDKFPISRPNLTFSTLTVSNMSPEDSSIYLCSVEVSGNTIYFGEGSWLTVV.

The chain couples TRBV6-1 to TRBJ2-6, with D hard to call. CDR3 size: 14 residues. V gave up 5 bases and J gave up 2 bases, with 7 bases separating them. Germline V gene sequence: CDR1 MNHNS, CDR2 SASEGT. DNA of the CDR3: TGTGCCAGCAGTCCCGTGACTGGGGCCAACGTCCTGACTTTC. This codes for CASSPVTGANVLTF.

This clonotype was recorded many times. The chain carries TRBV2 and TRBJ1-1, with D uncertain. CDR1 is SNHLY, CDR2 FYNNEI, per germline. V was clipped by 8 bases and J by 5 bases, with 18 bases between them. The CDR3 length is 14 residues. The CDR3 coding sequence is TGTGCCAGCGTCGAAGAGGGATCGGGAACTGAAGCTTTCTTT. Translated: CASVEEGSGTEAFF.

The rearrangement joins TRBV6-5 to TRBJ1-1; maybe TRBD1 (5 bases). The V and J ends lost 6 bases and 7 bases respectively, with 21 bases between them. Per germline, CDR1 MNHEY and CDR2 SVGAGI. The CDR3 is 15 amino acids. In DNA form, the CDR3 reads TGTGCCAGCAGCCAAGTCGGGGGAAACCCACGTGAAGCTTTCTTT. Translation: CASSQVGGNPREAFF.

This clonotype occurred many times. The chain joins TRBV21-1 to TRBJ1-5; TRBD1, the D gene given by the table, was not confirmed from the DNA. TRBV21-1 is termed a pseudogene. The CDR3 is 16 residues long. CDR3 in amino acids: CASSKSRPMGDQPQHF. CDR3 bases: TGTGCCAGCAGCAAATCAAGACCGATGGGGGATCAGCCCCAGCATTTT.

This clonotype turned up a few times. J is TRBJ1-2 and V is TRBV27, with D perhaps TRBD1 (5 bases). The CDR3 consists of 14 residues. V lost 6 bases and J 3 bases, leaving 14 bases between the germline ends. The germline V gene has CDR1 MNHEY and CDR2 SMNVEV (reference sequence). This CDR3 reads CASRTQGGDYGYTF. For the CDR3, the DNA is TGTGCCAGCAGGACTCAGGGAGGTGACTATGGCTACACCTTC.

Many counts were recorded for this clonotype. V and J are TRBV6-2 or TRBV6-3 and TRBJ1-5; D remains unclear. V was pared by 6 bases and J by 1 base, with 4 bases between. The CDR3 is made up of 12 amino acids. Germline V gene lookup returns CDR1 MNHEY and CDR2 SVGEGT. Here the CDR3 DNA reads TGTGCCAGCAGGGACAGCAATCAGCCCCAGCATTTT. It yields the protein CASRDSNQPQHF.

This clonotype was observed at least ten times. Here the CDR3 reads CSASLGAQEYNEQFF. The DNA for the CDR3 is TGCAGTGCTAGTCTGGGAGCTCAGGAATACAATGAGCAGTTCTTC. This rearrangement joins TRBV20-1 to TRBJ2-1; weak D call: TRBD2 (5 bases). The V end lost 3 bases, the J end lost 4 bases, and 16 bases lay between the germline ends. CDR3 length equals 15 residues. CDR1 is DFQATT, CDR2 SNEGSKA, per germline (reference sequence).

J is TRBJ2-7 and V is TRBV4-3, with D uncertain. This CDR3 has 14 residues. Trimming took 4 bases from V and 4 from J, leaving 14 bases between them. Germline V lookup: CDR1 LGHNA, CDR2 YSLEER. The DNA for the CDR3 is TGCGCCAGCAGCCCAGCCGTAGGGTCTTACGAGCAGTACTTC. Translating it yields CASSPAVGSYEQYF.

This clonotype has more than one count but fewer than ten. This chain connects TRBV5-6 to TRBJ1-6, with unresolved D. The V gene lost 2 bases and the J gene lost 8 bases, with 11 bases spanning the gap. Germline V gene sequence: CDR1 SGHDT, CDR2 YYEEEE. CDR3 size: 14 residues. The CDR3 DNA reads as TGTGCCAGCAGCTTCTCAGTACCCGATTCACCCCTCCACTTT. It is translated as CASSFSVPDSPLHF.